The 11 T cell receptor beta chains listed next were all sequenced from one sample in a study of T cells in localized non-small cell lung cancer (dated by TCRdb to the early 2020s). The method behind the library was the immunoSEQ multiplex PCR assay. What TCRdb holds here is the immuneACCESS table cut down to in-frame rearrangements. Part of the clones is not present; checked against another copy, under half of the missing clones reflect an unresolved V gene, and the others are unexplained. Present in this sample are roughly 39,000 clones, about 88% of which were seen just once. 3% to 4.5% of the sample goes to the ten largest clones. The sequencing used peripheral blood, collected before any cancer treatment. The origin of the receptors is a man aged 18 to 49 with stage I lung adenocarcinoma.

The gene calls are TRBV19 and TRBJ2-2; D gene uncertain. This CDR3 spans 14 amino acids. Germline V gene lookup returns CDR1 LNHDA and CDR2 SQIVND (reference sequence). The V end lost 6 bases, the J end lost 9 bases, and 17 bases lay between the germline ends. In nucleotides, the CDR3 is TGTGCCAGTAGCCCGTTTGGAGAGACCAGGGAGCTGTTTTTT. Translating it yields CASSPFGETRELFF.

This clone was detected only a few times. The gene calls are TRBV7-9 and TRBJ1-2; no reliable D call. Germline assignment: CDR1 SEHNR and CDR2 FQNEAQ (reference sequence). This CDR3 comprises 12 residues. With 5 bases removed from V and 8 bases from J, the gap between germline ends came to 12 bases. CDR3 DNA sequence: TGTGCCAGCAGCCCAGGCCCCGAGGGCTACACCTTC. The encoded protein is CASSPGPEGYTF.

This clone was recorded only once. The rearrangement uses TRBV5-1 and TRBJ2-3; D may match TRBD1 or TRBD2 (5 bases each). The CDR3 is made up of 13 amino acids. V lost 5 bases and J 3 bases, leaving 10 bases between the germline ends. CDR1 SGHRS and CDR2 YFSETQ come from the germline V gene. DNA of the CDR3: TGCGCCAGCAGGAGGGGAGATACAGATACGCAGTATTTT. Its protein product is CASRRGDTDTQYF.

This clone occurred a few times. The chain is built from TRBV6-1 and TRBJ2-7, with a tentative D call TRBD2 (6 bases). The germline V gene encodes CDR1 MNHNS and CDR2 SASEGT. There are 14 residues in the CDR3. The germline V and J ends were trimmed by 4 bases and 0 bases, with 10 bases remaining between them. CDR3 amino acids: CASSVTGDSYEQYF. For the CDR3, the DNA is TGTGCCAGCAGTGTAACGGGGGACTCCTACGAGCAGTACTTC.

The chain uses TRBV9 and TRBJ1-1; 8 positions match TRBD1. Germline-derived CDR1 and CDR2 are SGDLS and YYNGEE. Trimming removed 2 bases from V and 3 bases from J; junction bases left unmatched: 9. This CDR3 contains 16 residues. The CDR3 nucleotides read TGTGCCAGCAGCGTTAACAGGGGGATCGGCGACACTGAAGCTTTCTTT. The encoded protein is CASSVNRGIGDTEAFF.

J is TRBJ1-2 and V is TRBV6-6; tentative D call: TRBD1 (5 bases). The CDR3 runs to 13 residues. Germline V gives CDR1 MNHNY, CDR2 SVGAGI (reference sequence). Trimming cost V 6 bases and J 4 bases, with 12 bases left between them. The CDR3 coding sequence is TGTGCCAGCAGATCTTCGGGGGTCTATGGCTACACCTTC. Translation: CASRSSGVYGYTF.

This chain links TRBV9 with TRBJ2-3; D may be TRBD1 (7 bases). Trimming pared 0 bases from V and 2 bases from J, leaving 19 bases between. The CDR3 contains 18 residues. Germline CDR1 SGDLS, CDR2 YYNGEE. The DNA for the CDR3 is TGTGCCAGCAGCGTAGATTTAGGGGGCAGGGGGGCCACAGATACGCAGTATTTT. This encodes CASSVDLGGRGATDTQYF.

This chain links TRBV5-1 with TRBJ2-1; TRBD2 agrees at 7 bases. CDR1 is SGHRS and CDR2 is YFSETQ in the germline V gene. V lost 0 bases, J lost 6 bases, and 3 bases stayed unmatched. This CDR3 contains 14 residues. The CDR3 reads CASSLGAGFNEQFF. DNA for the CDR3: TGCGCCAGCAGCTTGGGAGCGGGGTTCAATGAGCAGTTCTTC.

V gene TRBV7-6 combines with J gene TRBJ2-3; 10 nucleotides line up with TRBD2. V dropped 1 base and J dropped 2; count of bases not matched to a gene: 6. The CDR3 is made up of 17 amino acids. CDR1 is SGHVS and CDR2 is FNYEAQ in the germline V gene. In DNA form, the CDR3 reads TGTGCCAGCAGCTTAGAGGCTAGCGGGGGCCCCACAGATACGCAGTATTTT. As protein: CASSLEASGGPTDTQYF.

This rearrangement joins TRBV19 to TRBJ1-5; maybe TRBD1 (6 bases). The CDR3 sequence is 15 residues long. Trimming removed 8 bases from V and 0 bases from J, with 14 bases in between. CDR1 and CDR2 (germline): LNHDA, SQIVND (reference sequence). CDR3 protein: CASRSGTYSNQPQHF. The CDR3, as DNA: TGTGCCAGTCGATCCGGGACATATAGCAATCAGCCCCAGCATTTT.

The chain joins TRBV5-1 to TRBJ2-3, with 12 nucleotides matching TRBD2. CDR3 size: 16 residues. The germline V gene has CDR1 SGHRS and CDR2 YFSETQ. The ends lost 6 bases at V and 6 bases at J; junction bases unmatched: 11. CDR3 sequence: CASTVPSGGAEDTQYF. The CDR3 region has the DNA TGCGCCAGCACCGTCCCTAGCGGGGGGGCAGAGGATACGCAGTATTTT.